This T cell receptor (beta chain) was profiled in a study of Ad26.COV2.S vaccination and SARS-CoV-2 variants (dated by TCRdb to the early 2020s). Study-level background: Sequencing of the TCRbeta repertoire served to evaluate the specificity and breadth of SARS-CoV-2-reactive T cell receptors following Ad26.COV2.S vaccination. A total of around 32 samples were included in the TCR-sequenced set, comprising about 20 Ad26.COV2.S vaccine recipients, 5 placebo recipients and 8 SARS-CoV-2 convalescent individuals. What the research found in general, with its limitations: It was noted by the authors that total T cell responses may have been underestimated by the TCR breadth and depth analyses. After vaccination, substantial breadth of spike-specific CD8+ and CD4+ T cell responses was reported. Ad26.COV2.S recipients had higher spike-specific TCR breadth than placebo recipients (P = 0.0014). Vaccine and placebo recipients had comparable non-spike TCR breadth, which fits with the vaccine containing only spike.

What this sample's time point label stands for: individuals recovered from natural SARS-CoV-2 infection. The immunoSEQ Assay was used to sequence TCRbeta CDR3 regions. After extraction, genomic DNA underwent amplification by bias-controlled multiplex PCR, followed by high-throughput sequencing. As for the authors' bioinformatics: To quantify the absolute abundance of every unique TCRbeta CDR3 region, sequences were collapsed and filtered. Usable DNA was measured by amplifying reference genes present in all nucleated cells, and TCRbeta template counts were normalized to that usable DNA to estimate T cell fraction. Repertoire TCRs were annotated as SARS-CoV-2-specific by exact matching of V gene, CDR3 amino acid sequence and J gene to a known reactive TCR set. The reference SARS-CoV-2 TCR set came from MIRA and was filtered for enrichment in COVID-19-positive ImmuneCODE repertoires, removing public or cross-reactive TCRs. Using the MIRA antigens, annotated TCRs were further analysed by specific ORF or by position within an ORF. Breadth was defined as the number of annotated unique rearrangements divided by the total number of unique productive rearrangements, and depth was defined as the summed frequency of the annotated unique rearrangements. TCR breadth was compared between groups using two-sided Wilcoxon rank-sum tests. TCRdb's version of the immuneACCESS table is confined to in-frame rearrangements and falls short of the full clone set. An unresolved V gene accounts for under half of the shortfall where checked; the remainder is of unknown origin. From that table come the V and J calls and clone size; the DNA was used to work out D and trimming. Counted in this sample were 350,000 to 450,000 clones; 90% to 95% of them appeared once. Of the sample, 3.9% is held by the ten largest clones.

As concerns this clone: Its antigen specificity is not known. Within one base of it there is no much larger clone, and no base qualities were kept.

The CDR3 sequence holds 13 residues, the cysteine and phenylalanine included. The only DNA kept is the CDR3, 39 bases in frame from the first base. Trimming costs V 3 bases and J 4 bases, and their ends lie 6 bases apart. Sample: peripheral blood, taken after recovery from COVID-19. The chain is made from TRBV12-3 or TRBV12-4 and TRBJ1-4, with an unclear D gene assignment. This receptor was obtained from a human donor who had recovered from COVID-19. The sequenced DNA is TGTGCCAGCAGTTTTGCGTATAATGAAAAACTGTTTTTT. The encoded protein is CASSFAYNEKLFF.